The source of this T cell receptor (beta chain) is a study of T cells after yellow fever vaccination. Turning to the study itself: Preparation of the low-cell-number fractions used SMART-Seq v4 Ultra Low Input.

Worth noting for this clonotype: Its cognate antigen is unknown.

Each CDR3 protein is one row after TCRdb ran MiXCR on the 5' RACE reads. This sample carries hundreds of thousands of distinct CDR3 sequences, 17% of them seen once, and the ten largest clones take roughly a sixth. Overall study results and limits: It was a weaker secondary response, yet one that peaked faster, at day 5 versus 15. Post-booster samples contained most primary-vaccination clones (just under 98% CD4, around 89% CD8).

The CDR3 extends over 17 amino acids. The sequencing used PBMCs, collected around 5 days after the first yellow fever vaccination. This TCR derives from a man younger than 30 who received the YFV17D yellow fever vaccine. The chain joins TRBV21-1 to TRBJ2-5; the table's TRBD1 call for D was not verified on the DNA. TRBV21-1 represents a pseudogene. CDR3 coding DNA: TGTGCCAGCAGCAAAGCCAAACGGGGGACCCCACAAGAGACCCAGTACTTC. It yields the protein CASSKAKRGTPQETQYF.